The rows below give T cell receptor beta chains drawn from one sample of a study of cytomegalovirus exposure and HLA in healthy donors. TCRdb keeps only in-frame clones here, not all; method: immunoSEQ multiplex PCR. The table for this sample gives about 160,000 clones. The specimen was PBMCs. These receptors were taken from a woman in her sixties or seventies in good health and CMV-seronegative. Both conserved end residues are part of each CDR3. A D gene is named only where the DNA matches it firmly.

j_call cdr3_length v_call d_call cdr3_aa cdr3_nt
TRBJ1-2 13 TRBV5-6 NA CASSLFGGDGYTF TGTGCCAGCAGCCTCTTCGGAGGAGATGGCTACACCTTC
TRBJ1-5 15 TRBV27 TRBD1 CASSPGQASNQPQHF TGTGCCAGCAGCCCCGGACAGGCTAGCAATCAGCCCCAGCATTTT
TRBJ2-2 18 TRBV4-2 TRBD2 CASSRRTSGGADTGELFF TGTGCCAGCAGCCGAAGGACTAGCGGGGGGGCCGACACCGGGGAGCTGTTTTTT
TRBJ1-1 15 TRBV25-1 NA CASSEVRGAGDEAFF TGTGCCAGCAGTGAAGTTCGGGGGGCGGGCGATGAAGCTTTCTTT
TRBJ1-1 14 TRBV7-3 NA CASSPGLVDTEAFF TGTGCCAGCAGCCCCGGTTTGGTGGACACTGAAGCTTTCTTT
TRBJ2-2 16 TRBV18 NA CASSPPNPGNTGELFF TGTGCCAGCTCACCACCGAATCCAGGGAACACCGGGGAGCTGTTTTTT
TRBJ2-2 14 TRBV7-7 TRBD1 CASSLGQGIGELFF TGTGCCAGCAGCTTAGGACAGGGCATCGGGGAGCTGTTTTTT
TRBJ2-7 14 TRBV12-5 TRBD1 CASGPGQGTYEQYF TGTGCTAGTGGTCCTGGACAGGGTACCTACGAGCAGTACTTC
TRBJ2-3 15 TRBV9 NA CASSVEGDSTDTQYF TGTGCCAGCAGCGTAGAGGGGGATAGCACAGATACGCAGTATTTT
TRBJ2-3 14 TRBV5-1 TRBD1 CASSSDRGSDTQYF TGCGCCAGCAGCTCGGACAGGGGATCAGATACGCAGTATTTT
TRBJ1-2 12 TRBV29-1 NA CSAKKGDYGYTF TGCAGCGCCAAAAAGGGGGACTATGGCTACACCTTC
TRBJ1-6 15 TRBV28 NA CASSFSGNINSPLHF TGTGCCAGCAGTTTTTCCGGGAATATTAATTCACCCCTCCACTTT
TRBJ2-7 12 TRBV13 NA CASSFPPHEQYF TGTGCCAGCAGCTTCCCTCCCCACGAGCAGTACTTC
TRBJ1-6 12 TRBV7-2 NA CASSSRNSPLHF TGTGCCAGCAGTTCGAGAAATTCACCCCTCCACTTT